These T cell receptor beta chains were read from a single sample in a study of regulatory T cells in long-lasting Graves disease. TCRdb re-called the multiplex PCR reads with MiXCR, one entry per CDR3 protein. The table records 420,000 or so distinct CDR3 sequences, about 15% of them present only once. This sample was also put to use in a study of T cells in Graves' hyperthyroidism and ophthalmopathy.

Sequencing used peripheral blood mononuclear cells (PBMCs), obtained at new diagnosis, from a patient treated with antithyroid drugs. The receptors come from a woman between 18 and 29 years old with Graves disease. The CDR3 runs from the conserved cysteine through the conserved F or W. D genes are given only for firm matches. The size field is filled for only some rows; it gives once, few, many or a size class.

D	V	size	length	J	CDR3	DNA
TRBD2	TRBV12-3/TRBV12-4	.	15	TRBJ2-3	CASSGTSGIGYTQYF	TGTGCCAGCAGCGGGACTAGCGGGATAGGTTATACGCAGTATTTT
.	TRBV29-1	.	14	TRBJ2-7	CSANSGNSFYEQYF	TGCAGCGCAAATTCAGGGAACTCTTTCTACGAGCAGTACTTC
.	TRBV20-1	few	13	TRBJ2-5	CSAPGLYQETQYF	TGCAGTGCGCCAGGACTGTACCAAGAGACCCAGTACTTC
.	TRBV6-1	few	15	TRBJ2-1	CASTRLPRDYNEQFF	TGTGCCAGCACCAGACTCCCCCGGGACTACAATGAGCAGTTCTTC
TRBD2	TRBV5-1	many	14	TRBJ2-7	CASSPLAGTYEQYF	TGCGCCAGCAGCCCGCTAGCGGGGACCTACGAGCAGTACTTC
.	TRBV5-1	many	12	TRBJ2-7	CASSSDYGEQYF	TGCGCCAGCAGCTCGGACTATGGGGAGCAGTACTTC
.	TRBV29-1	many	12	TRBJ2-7	CSVDLGGYEQYF	TGCAGCGTTGATCTTGGGGGGTACGAGCAGTACTTC
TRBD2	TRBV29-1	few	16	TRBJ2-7	CSVEVRGGGGPYEQYF	TGCAGCGTTGAGGTCCGGGGGGGGGGTGGCCCCTACGAGCAGTACTTC
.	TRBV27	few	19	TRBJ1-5	CASSLFPPDSRYSNQPQHF	TGTGCCAGCAGTTTATTCCCACCCGACAGCCGATATAGCAATCAGCCCCAGCATTTT
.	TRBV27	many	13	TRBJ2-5	CASSLLEGETQYF	TGTGCCAGCAGTTTACTAGAGGGAGAGACCCAGTACTTC
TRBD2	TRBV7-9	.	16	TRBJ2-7	CASSLSGTKTLYEQYF	TGTGCCAGCAGCTTAAGCGGGACCAAAACCCTATACGAGCAGTACTTC
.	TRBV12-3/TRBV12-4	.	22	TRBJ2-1	CASTNFRGTWSFGRQGLVEQFF	TGTGCCAGCACTAATTTTAGGGGTACTTGGAGTTTTGGCCGCCAAGGGCTTGTTGAGCAGTTCTTC
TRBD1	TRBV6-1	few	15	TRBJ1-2	CASSMAGQGYYGYTF	TGTGCCAGCAGTATGGCGGGACAGGGGTACTATGGCTACACCTTC
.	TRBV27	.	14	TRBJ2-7	CASSLGGAFYEQYF	TGTGCCAGCAGTTTAGGGGGGGCGTTCTACGAGCAGTACTTC
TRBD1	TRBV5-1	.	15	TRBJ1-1	CASSWTGGLNTEAFF	TGCGCCAGCAGCTGGACAGGGGGCCTGAACACTGAAGCTTTCTTT
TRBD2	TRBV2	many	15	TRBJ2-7	CASRLGLAGDGEQYF	TGTGCCAGCCGACTCGGACTAGCGGGAGATGGTGAGCAGTACTTC
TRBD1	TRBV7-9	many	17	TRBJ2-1	CASSRGIGQGFGNEQFF	TGTGCCAGCAGTCGAGGGATAGGACAGGGTTTTGGCAATGAGCAGTTCTTC
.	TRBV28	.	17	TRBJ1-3	CASSLWGKWGPGNTIYF	TGTGCCAGCAGTTTATGGGGGAAGTGGGGGCCTGGAAACACCATATATTTT
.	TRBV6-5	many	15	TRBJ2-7	CASSYSIGRSYEQYF	TGTGCCAGCAGTTACTCGATTGGGCGGTCCTACGAGCAGTACTTC
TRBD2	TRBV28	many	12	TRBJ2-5	CACGGGSETQYF	TGTGCCTGCGGGGGGGGGAGCGAGACCCAGTACTTC
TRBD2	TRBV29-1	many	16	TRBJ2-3	CSVNEQGTSGGNTQYF	TGCAGCGTCAACGAACAGGGGACTAGCGGGGGAAATACGCAGTATTTT
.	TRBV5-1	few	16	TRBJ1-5	CASSLGGEPTGQPQHF	TGCGCCAGCAGCTTGGGCGGCGAGCCTACGGGGCAGCCCCAGCATTTT
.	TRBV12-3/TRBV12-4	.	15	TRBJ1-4	CASSLGGAQNEKLFF	TGTGCCAGCAGTTTAGGCGGGGCCCAGAATGAAAAACTGTTTTTT
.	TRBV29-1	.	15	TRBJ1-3	CSVEDLQQTGNTIYF	TGCAGCGTTGAGGACCTACAGCAGACGGGAAACACCATATATTTT
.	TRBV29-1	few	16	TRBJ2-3	CSVALRGHTSTDTQYF	TGCAGCGTTGCGCTGCGGGGGCATACTAGCACAGATACGCAGTATTTT
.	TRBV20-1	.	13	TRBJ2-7	CSALMSRSYEQYF	TGCAGTGCCCTAATGTCCAGGTCCTACGAGCAGTACTTC
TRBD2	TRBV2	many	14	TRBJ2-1	CASQWTSGRGEQFF	TGTGCCAGCCAGTGGACTAGCGGGAGGGGTGAGCAGTTCTTC
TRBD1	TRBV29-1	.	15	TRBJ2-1	CSVGEDRGRPDEQFF	TGCAGCGTTGGGGAGGACAGGGGGCGTCCTGATGAGCAGTTCTTC
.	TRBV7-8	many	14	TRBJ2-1	CASSRYRVDHEQFF	TGTGCCAGCAGCCGTTACCGGGTTGACCATGAGCAGTTCTTC
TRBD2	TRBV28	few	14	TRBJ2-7	CASRGLAEGYEQYF	TGTGCCAGCAGGGGACTAGCGGAGGGTTACGAGCAGTACTTC
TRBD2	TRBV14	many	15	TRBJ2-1	CASTYLAGGANEQFF	TGTGCCAGCACCTACCTAGCGGGAGGAGCCAATGAGCAGTTCTTC
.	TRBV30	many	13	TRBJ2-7	CAWGPPGLYEQYF	TGTGCCTGGGGCCCCCCAGGACTTTACGAGCAGTACTTC
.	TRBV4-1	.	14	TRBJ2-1	CASSQGVAYNEQFF	TGCGCCAGCAGCCAAGGGGTGGCATACAATGAGCAGTTCTTC
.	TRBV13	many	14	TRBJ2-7	CASSLTEGPGEQYF	TGTGCCAGCAGCCTGACCGAGGGCCCGGGTGAGCAGTACTTC
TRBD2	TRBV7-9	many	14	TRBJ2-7	CASSSLREGGEQYF	TGTGCCAGCAGCTCTCTGCGGGAGGGGGGAGAGCAGTACTTC
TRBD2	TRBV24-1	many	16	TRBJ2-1	CATSEATGGAYNEQFF	TGTGCCACCAGTGAGGCTACGGGAGGGGCCTACAATGAGCAGTTCTTC
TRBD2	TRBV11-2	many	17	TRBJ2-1	CASSLPSGSFFSDEQFF	TGTGCCAGCAGCTTACCTAGCGGGAGTTTTTTCAGCGATGAGCAGTTCTTC
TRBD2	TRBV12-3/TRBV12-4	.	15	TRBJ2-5	CASSPRLAGRETQYF	TGTGCCAGCAGTCCCCGACTAGCGGGGAGGGAGACCCAGTACTTC
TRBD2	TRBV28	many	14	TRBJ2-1	CASSFVAGVNEQFF	TGTGCCAGCAGTTTTGTTGCGGGAGTCAATGAGCAGTTCTTC
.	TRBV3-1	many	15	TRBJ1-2	CASSHGPGSIYGYTF	TGTGCCAGCAGCCACGGCCCGGGCAGTATCTATGGCTACACCTTC
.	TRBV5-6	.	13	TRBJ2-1	CASSLGGSYEQFF	TGTGCCAGCAGCTTGGGAGGGAGCTATGAGCAGTTCTTC
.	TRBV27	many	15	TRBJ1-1	CASSLMEGMNTEAFF	TGTGCCAGCAGTTTAATGGAGGGGATGAACACTGAAGCTTTCTTT
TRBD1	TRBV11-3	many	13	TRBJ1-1	CASSGTANTEAFF	TGTGCCAGCAGCGGGACAGCGAACACTGAAGCTTTCTTT
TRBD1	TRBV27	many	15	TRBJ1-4	CASSTLGGQPEKLFF	TGTGCCAGCAGTACCCTTGGGGGACAGCCTGAAAAACTGTTTTTT
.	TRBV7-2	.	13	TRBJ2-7	CASSRADSGAPNF	TGTGCCAGCAGCCGGGCGGATAGCGGAGCCCCGAACTTC
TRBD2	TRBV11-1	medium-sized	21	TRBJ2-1	CASSLEIGLARAKSSYNEQFF	TGTGCCAGCAGCTTAGAGATCGGACTAGCGAGAGCGAAGAGCTCCTACAATGAGCAGTTCTTC
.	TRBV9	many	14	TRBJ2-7	CASSVGGRSYEQYF	TGTGCCAGCAGCGTAGGAGGGAGGTCCTACGAGCAGTACTTC
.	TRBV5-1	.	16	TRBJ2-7	CASSFTGAQSSYEQYF	TGCGCCAGCAGCTTTACGGGAGCCCAGAGCTCCTACGAGCAGTACTTC
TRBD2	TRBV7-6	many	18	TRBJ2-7	CASSHVTSGSLGSYEQYF	TGTGCCAGCAGCCACGTGACTAGCGGGAGTCTTGGATCCTACGAGCAGTACTTC